This T cell receptor (beta chain) was captured in a study of blood T cells in healthy people across ages. Overall study results and limits: A conclusive naive versus antigen-experienced comparison was prevented by the unsorted PBMCs. The study lacked donor CMV status, which possibly confounded expanded clonotype changes.

Donation came from healthy Caucasian individuals in Russia who were aged about 6 to 100. For every donor, a draw yielded around 9.4 milliliters of peripheral blood. Looked up from germline, CDR1 is MNHEY and CDR2 is SMNVEV (reference sequence). The CDR3 runs to 14 residues. The V end was cut by 5 bases, the J end by 3 bases, with 14 bases between. Using a J-beta primer mix together with a sample-barcoded 5' primer, a second PCR was run for about 6 to 11 cycles. TCRdb ran MiXCR on the 5' RACE reads and lists one entry per CDR3 protein. The sample includes some 900,000 distinct CDR3 sequences, 48% of them seen just once. Details on this clonotype: As yet, its antigen is unknown.

Material for sequencing was blood. This chain uses TRBV27 with TRBJ2-7; D might be TRBD1 (6 bases). The TCR was taken from a man between 25 and 39 years old in good health. This chain's CDR3 is CASSPTGTHYEQYF. In DNA form, the CDR3 reads TGTGCCAGCAGTCCGACCGGGACACACTACGAGCAGTACTTC.